The rows below give T cell receptor beta chains drawn from one sample of a study of vaccination effects on CD4 cells after COVID-19. The repertoire was sequenced with immunoSEQ multiplex PCR; TCRdb's copy has only in-frame clones and lacks some. The profile covers more than 35,000 clones, with 60% to 80% appearing a single time and more than 12% taken by the ten largest. Their specific antigens are unknown. Source: CD4+ T cells from PBMCs cultured with HCoV-OC43 spike peptides, taken before COVID-19 vaccination. The origin of the receptors is a human donor who received a COVID-19 vaccine. Both conserved end residues are part of each CDR3. D genes are given only for firm matches. For some rows the clone size is stated as once, few or many, or as a class when expanded; others skip it.

size: -
J: TRBJ1-2
V: TRBV14
D: -
CDR3: CASSPQQGLNYGYTF
DNA: TGTGCCAGCAGCCCCCAGCAGGGGCTAAACTATGGCTACACCTTC

size: -
J: TRBJ1-2
V: TRBV21-1
D: -
CDR3: CASSKGEWVRGGGRYGYTF
DNA: TGTGCCAGCAGCAAAGGAGAATGGGTTAGGGGAGGGGGCCGCTATGGCTACACCTTC

size: few
J: TRBJ2-5
V: TRBV6-2/TRBV6-3
D: TRBD1
CDR3: CASSSGQGARITETQYF
DNA: TGTGCCAGCAGTTCAGGACAGGGGGCGAGAATAACCGAGACCCAGTACTTC

size: -
J: TRBJ2-2
V: TRBV19
D: TRBD1
CDR3: CASSKSRGYNTGELFF
DNA: TGTGCCAGTAGTAAAAGCAGGGGGTACAACACCGGGGAGCTGTTTTTT

size: -
J: TRBJ2-1
V: TRBV10-3
D: TRBD2
CDR3: CAIMVEAGGTYNEQFF
DNA: TGTGCCATCATGGTAGAGGCGGGGGGAACTTACAATGAGCAGTTCTTC

size: few
J: TRBJ1-5
V: TRBV27
D: -
CDR3: CATKITGTGHQPQHF
DNA: TGTGCCACCAAAATTACTGGGACCGGTCATCAGCCCCAGCATTTT

size: -
J: TRBJ2-7
V: TRBV27
D: -
CDR3: CASSFGRGTYEQYF
DNA: TGTGCCAGCAGTTTTGGCAGGGGTACCTACGAGCAGTACTTC

size: -
J: TRBJ1-1
V: TRBV9
D: TRBD1
CDR3: CASSVSPTGGRF
DNA: TGTGCCAGCAGCGTATCTCCAACAGGGGGTAGATTT

size: -
J: TRBJ1-6
V: TRBV6-4
D: -
CDR3: CASSISPGNSPLHF
DNA: TGTGCCAGCAGTATCTCACCGGGGAATTCACCCCTCCACTTT

size: -
J: TRBJ2-5
V: TRBV11-2
D: TRBD1
CDR3: CASSLDRGLVQETQYF
DNA: TGTGCCAGCAGCTTAGATAGGGGGCTCGTGCAAGAGACCCAGTACTTC